These 21 T cell receptor beta chains share one sample of origin, sequenced in a study of blood T cells in healthy people across ages. Using a J-beta primer mix together with a sample-barcoded 5' primer, a second PCR was run for about 6 to 11 cycles. Each CDR3 protein is one row after TCRdb ran MiXCR on the 5' RACE reads. The sample has about 780,000 distinct CDR3 sequences, roughly 24% seen once; the top ten hold 2.5% to 3.5%. These same records also appear under a second study, on T cells of mothers and their children.

The sequenced sample was blood. These receptors originate from a boy younger than 18 in good health.

The rearrangement uses TRBV5-5 and TRBJ2-7; possible D gene TRBD2, 6 bases. Trimming removed 1 base from V and 5 bases from J, with 16 bases in between. The CDR3 extends over 15 amino acids. CDR1 is SGHKS and CDR2 is YYEKEE in the germline V gene (reference sequence). CDR3 coding DNA: TGTGCCAGCAGCTTGAAACCGGGACTCCTCGACGAGCAGTACTTC. Protein product: CASSLKPGLLDEQYF.

This clonotype was recorded a few times. The CDR3 protein is CASSLVSGVRMKTQYF. The CDR3 nucleotides are TGTGCCAGCAGCTTAGTTAGCGGGGTCAGGATGAAGACCCAGTACTTC. The rearrangement links TRBV7-9 to TRBJ2-7, with 8 bases identical to TRBD2. The J call is in doubt because the DNA end fits TRBJ2-5 better. In germline, CDR1 is SEHNR, CDR2 FQNEAQ (reference sequence). The length of the CDR3 is 16 residues.

The chain is built from TRBV7-9 and TRBJ1-4, with unresolved D. Trimming pared 5 bases from V and 14 bases from J, leaving 18 bases between. Germline V lookup: CDR1 SEHNR, CDR2 FQNEAQ (reference sequence). This CDR3 region has 13 residues. The CDR3 reads CASSPKTKLGLFF. CDR3 nucleotides: TGTGCCAGCAGCCCAAAAACTAAATTGGGGCTGTTTTTT.

The gene calls are TRBV9 and TRBJ2-5; 7 bases match TRBD2. The J call may be mistaken, given a closer DNA end match to TRBJ2-1. The CDR3 is 15 residues long. The germline V gene has CDR1 SGDLS and CDR2 YYNGEE. CDR3 residues: CASSQAGFGANEQFF. The CDR3 DNA follows: TGTGCCAGCAGCCAAGCGGGGTTTGGGGCTAATGAGCAGTTCTTC.

The genes are TRBV5-1 and TRBJ1-2; D possibly corresponds to TRBD1 (5 bases). V was shortened by 4 bases and J by 8 bases, with 15 bases between the two germline ends. CDR1 SGHRS and CDR2 YFSETQ come from the germline V gene. The CDR3 totals 13 residues. CDR3 amino acids: CASSPQGGVGYTF. DNA of the CDR3: TGCGCCAGCAGCCCCCAGGGAGGAGTCGGCTACACCTTC.

This chain connects TRBV27 to TRBJ2-5; D gene uncertain. The J call is doubtful: the DNA matches TRBJ2-1 better. Germline-derived CDR1 and CDR2 are MNHEY and SMNVEV (reference sequence). CDR3 length: 12 amino acids. The CDR3 loop reads CASRDVAGEQFF. CDR3 in DNA: TGTGCCAGCAGAGACGTAGCTGGTGAGCAGTTCTTC.

The chain links TRBV18 to TRBJ2-6; D remains unclear. Trimming shortened V by 0 bases and J by 0 bases, and 3 bases separated the two germline ends. The CDR3 consists of 15 residues. Germline CDR1 reads KGHSH; CDR2 reads LQKENI. DNA of the CDR3: TGTGCCAGCTCACCACCTCCCTCTGGGGCCAACGTCCTGACTTTC. Translation gives CASSPPPSGANVLTF.

The genes are TRBV25-1 and TRBJ2-2; a weak D match, TRBD1 (5 bases). Germline V gives CDR1 MGHDK, CDR2 SYGVNS. Trimming removed 0 bases from V and 3 bases from J, with 8 bases in between. CDR3 size: 15 residues. This CDR3 is CASSEYSRDTGELFF. The CDR3 DNA reads TGTGCCAGCAGTGAATACTCCAGGGACACCGGGGAGCTGTTTTTT.

The chain links TRBV15 to TRBJ1-3; D may be TRBD1 (6 bases). V shed 4 bases and J shed 9 bases, with 22 bases lying between them. Germline V gene data show CDR1 as LNHNV and CDR2 as YYDKDF (reference sequence). The CDR3 loop spans 16 amino acids. The CDR3 reads CATSIASGTKGGTIYF. As DNA, the CDR3 is TGTGCCACCAGCATCGCTTCCGGGACCAAGGGGGGCACCATATATTTT. Full variable domain (outside the CDR3, taken from reference TRBV15 and TRBJ1-3): DAMVIQNPRYQVTQFGKPVTLSCSQTLNHNVMYWYQQKSSQAPKLLFHYYDKDFNNEADTPDNFQSRRPNTSFCFLDIRSPGLGDTAMYLCATSIASGTKGGTIYFGEGSWLTVV.

The table lists this clonotype with a few counts. The V and J genes are TRBV19 and TRBJ2-7, with TRBD2 as a possible D gene (6 bases). The CDR3 runs to 13 residues. Germline CDR1 is LNHDA and CDR2 is SQIVND (reference sequence). V lost 6 bases to trimming and J lost 2 bases, with 11 bases between them. CDR3 sequence reads: CASRGGATYEQYF. CDR3 DNA: TGTGCCAGTAGAGGAGGGGCTACCTACGAGCAGTACTTC.

On this clonotype itself: Given a much more abundant clone one base away, this may be a read error. The rearrangement uses TRBV28 and TRBJ2-7; 10 nucleotides align to TRBD2. CDR1 and CDR2 from the germline V gene are MDHEN and SYDVKM. V was pared by 9 bases and J by 7 bases, with 15 bases of the junction left unmatched. The CDR3 totals 15 residues. CDR3 bases: TGTGCCAGTAAGCCAGCGGGGGGGCTCACGGGTGAGCAGTACTTC. Protein: CASKPAGGLTGEQYF.

A few counts support this clonotype. The chain links TRBV6-8 to TRBJ2-1; a weak D match, TRBD1 (6 bases). This CDR3 is 16 amino acids long. Germline CDR1 MNHGY, CDR2 SAAAGT. Trimming removed 5 bases at V and 9 bases at J, with 23 bases between. CDR3 loop: CASSTHRDPFTIEQFF. CDR3 sequence (DNA): TGTGCCAGCAGTACCCACAGGGACCCCTTCACGATTGAGCAGTTCTTC.

V is TRBV12-3 or TRBV12-4 and J is TRBJ2-5; the D gene is possibly TRBD2 (7 bases). The V gene lost 7 bases and the J gene lost 4 bases, with 13 bases spanning the gap. The CDR3 extends over 13 amino acids. CDR3: CASIEAGAETQYF. In DNA form, the CDR3 reads TGTGCCAGCATCGAGGCGGGGGCAGAGACCCAGTACTTC.

This clonotype was counted many times. This chain uses TRBV20-1 with TRBJ2-5; 8 nucleotides align to TRBD2. The CDR3 extends over 14 amino acids. Germline V gene lookup returns CDR1 DFQATT and CDR2 SNEGSKA (reference sequence). The junction had 8 bases not matched to a gene; V was cut back by 6 bases and J by 2 bases. CDR3 sequence (DNA): TGCAGTGCCAGCGGGAGCCGGGGGCAAGAGACCCAGTACTTC. Residues: CSASGSRGQETQYF.

The sample holds a few counts of this clonotype. This may come from a read error, since a much larger clone is one base off. The chain carries TRBV29-1 and TRBJ2-4; D is possibly TRBD1 or TRBD2 (5 bases each). The length of the CDR3 is 15 residues. Germline V lookup: CDR1 SQVTM, CDR2 ANQGSEA. CDR3 region: CSVEDPGARVGIQHF. Here the CDR3 DNA reads TGCAGCGTTGAAGATCCCGGGGCAAGGGTGGGCATTCAGCACTTC.

The V gene is TRBV6-6, the J gene TRBJ2-7, with 8 positions matching TRBD1. The CDR3 contains 13 residues. Per germline, CDR1 MNHNY and CDR2 SVGAGI (reference sequence). After removal of 7 bases from V and 2 bases from J, the junction contained 4 bases not matched to a gene. Written as DNA, the CDR3 is TGTGCCAGCACCCTGGACAGGGCCTACGAGCAGTACTTC. This codes for CASTLDRAYEQYF.

The CDR3: CASSQGLAGTENIQYF. The CDR3 DNA is TGTGCCAGCAGCCAAGGACTAGCGGGGACTGAAAACATTCAGTACTTC. The chain joins TRBV4-2 to TRBJ2-4, with TRBD2 matching over 11 bases. CDR1 and CDR2 from the germline V gene are LGHNA and YNFKEQ. The V gene end was trimmed by 1 base and the J gene end by 5 bases; junction bases not matched to a gene: 4. CDR3 length: 16 residues.

This clonotype was counted between two and nine times. This rearrangement joins TRBV2 to TRBJ2-3; D is unresolved. This CDR3 spans 14 amino acids. Germline lookup yields CDR1 SNHLY and CDR2 FYNNEI. Trimming left V 3 bases short and J 6 bases short, with 13 bases between. The CDR3 DNA reads TGTGCCAGCAGTGAGGTTCCCTCCGCTGATACGCAGTATTTT. Translated, it gives CASSEVPSADTQYF.

This clonotype was seen a few times. The chain combines TRBV29-1 with TRBJ1-5; D not certain. CDR1 and CDR2 from the germline V gene are SQVTM and ANQGSEA. With 4 bases removed from V and 2 bases from J, the gap between germline ends came to 6 bases. The CDR3 runs 12 residues. Here the CDR3 DNA reads TGCAGCGTTGGTAGTGGCAATCAGCCCCAGCATTTT. This encodes CSVGSGNQPQHF.

This clonotype was seen only a few times. This sequence may be a read error, since a much larger clone differs from it by one base. This sequence joins TRBV12-3 or TRBV12-4 and TRBJ1-2; no clear D gene. The CDR3 is 15 residues long. Trimming stripped 2 bases from V and 4 bases from J, with 14 bases between. CDR3 in DNA: TGTGCCAGCAGTTTACTGTTAAGTCCCAGCTATGGCTACACCTTC. As protein: CASSLLLSPSYGYTF.

At least ten counts were recorded for this clonotype. This rearrangement joins TRBV10-3 to TRBJ2-5, with TRBD2 as a possible D gene (6 bases). The CDR3 totals 14 residues. Trimming shortened V by 6 bases and J by 3 bases, and 14 bases separated the two germline ends. Germline assignment: CDR1 ENHRY and CDR2 SYGVKD. The CDR3 spells CAISPRGPEETQYF. CDR3 bases: TGTGCCATCAGCCCGCGGGGCCCGGAAGAGACCCAGTACTTC.